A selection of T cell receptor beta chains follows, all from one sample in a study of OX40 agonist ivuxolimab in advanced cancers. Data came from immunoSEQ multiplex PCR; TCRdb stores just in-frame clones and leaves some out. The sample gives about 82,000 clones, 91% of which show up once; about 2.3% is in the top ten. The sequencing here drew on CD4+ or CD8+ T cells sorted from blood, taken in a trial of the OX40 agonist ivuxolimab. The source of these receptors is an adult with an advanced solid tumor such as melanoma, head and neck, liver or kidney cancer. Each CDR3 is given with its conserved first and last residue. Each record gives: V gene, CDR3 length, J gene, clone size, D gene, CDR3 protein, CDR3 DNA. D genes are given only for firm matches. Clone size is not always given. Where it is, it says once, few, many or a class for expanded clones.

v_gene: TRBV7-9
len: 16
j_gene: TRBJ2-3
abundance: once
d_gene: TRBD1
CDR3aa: CASSLADRVYTDTQYF
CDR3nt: TGTGCCAGCAGCTTAGCCGACAGGGTTTACACAGATACGCAGTATTTT

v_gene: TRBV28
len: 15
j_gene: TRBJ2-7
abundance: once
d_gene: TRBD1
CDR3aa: CASSFGTAEAREQYF
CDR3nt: TGTGCCAGCAGTTTCGGGACAGCGGAGGCCCGCGAGCAGTACTTC

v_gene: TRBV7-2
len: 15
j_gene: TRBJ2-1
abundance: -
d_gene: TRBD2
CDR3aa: CASSFVLAGGGEQFF
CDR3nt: TGTGCCAGCAGCTTTGTCCTAGCGGGAGGGGGTGAGCAGTTCTTC

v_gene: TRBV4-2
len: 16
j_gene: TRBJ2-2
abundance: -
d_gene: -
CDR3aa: CASSQDKDFGTGELFF
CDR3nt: TGTGCCAGCAGCCAAGATAAGGACTTTGGTACCGGGGAGCTGTTTTTT

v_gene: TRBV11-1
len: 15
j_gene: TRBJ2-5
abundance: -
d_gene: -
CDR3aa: CASSADPGAGETQYF
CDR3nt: TGTGCCAGCAGCGCCGACCCAGGGGCGGGAGAGACCCAGTACTTC

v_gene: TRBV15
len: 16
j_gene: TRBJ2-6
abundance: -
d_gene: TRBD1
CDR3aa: CATSRQGALGANVLTF
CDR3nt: TGTGCCACCAGCAGACAGGGGGCGCTTGGGGCCAACGTCCTGACTTTC

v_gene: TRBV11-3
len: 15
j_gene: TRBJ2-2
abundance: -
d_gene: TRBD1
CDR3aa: CASSLTGGIPGELFF
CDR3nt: TGTGCCAGCAGCCTGACAGGGGGCATTCCCGGGGAGCTGTTTTTT

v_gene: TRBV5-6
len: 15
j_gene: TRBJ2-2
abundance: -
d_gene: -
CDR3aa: CASSYPGVVSGELFF
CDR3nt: TGTGCCAGCAGCTATCCGGGGGTTGTGTCCGGGGAGCTGTTTTTT

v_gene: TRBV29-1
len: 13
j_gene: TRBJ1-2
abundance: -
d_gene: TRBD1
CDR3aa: CSVGTGGNYGYTF
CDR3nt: TGCAGCGTCGGGACAGGGGGCAACTATGGCTACACCTTC

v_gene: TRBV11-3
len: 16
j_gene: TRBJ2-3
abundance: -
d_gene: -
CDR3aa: CASSLAALGDTDTQYF
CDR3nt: TGTGCCAGCAGCTTAGCCGCACTAGGGGACACAGATACGCAGTATTTT

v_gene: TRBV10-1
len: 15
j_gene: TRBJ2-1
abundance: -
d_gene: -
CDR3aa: CASSERELDHNEQFF
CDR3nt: TGCGCCAGCAGTGAGAGGGAGCTAGACCACAATGAGCAGTTCTTC

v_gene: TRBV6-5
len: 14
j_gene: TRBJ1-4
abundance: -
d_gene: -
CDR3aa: CASSRHNLNEKLFF
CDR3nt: TGTGCCAGCAGCCGACACAACCTTAATGAAAAACTGTTTTTT

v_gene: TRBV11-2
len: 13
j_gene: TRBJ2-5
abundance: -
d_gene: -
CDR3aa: CASSFGPRPAQYF
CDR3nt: TGTGCCAGCAGCTTTGGACCCCGGCCGGCCCAGTACTTC

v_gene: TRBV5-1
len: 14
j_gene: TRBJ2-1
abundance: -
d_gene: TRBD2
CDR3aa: CASSPLTSGNEQFF
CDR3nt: TGCGCCAGCAGCCCTCTGACTAGCGGGAATGAGCAGTTCTTC

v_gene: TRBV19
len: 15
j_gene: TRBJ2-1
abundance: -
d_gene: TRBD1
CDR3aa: CASSPGGAGSREQFF
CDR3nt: TGTGCCAGTAGCCCAGGGGGCGCGGGTAGTCGCGAGCAGTTCTTC

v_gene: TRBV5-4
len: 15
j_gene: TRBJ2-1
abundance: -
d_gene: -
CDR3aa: CASSRLVGEHNEQFF
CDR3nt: TGTGCCAGCAGCCGGCTAGTTGGGGAACACAATGAGCAGTTCTTC

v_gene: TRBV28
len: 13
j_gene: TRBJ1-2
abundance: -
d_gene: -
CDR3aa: CASSPPWGRGYTF
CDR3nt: TGTGCCAGCAGTCCACCATGGGGTAGGGGCTACACCTTC

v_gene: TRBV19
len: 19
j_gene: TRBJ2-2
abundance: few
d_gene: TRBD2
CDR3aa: CASSIVFSLAGMNTGELFF
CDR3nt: TGTGCCAGTAGTATAGTTTTCTCCCTAGCGGGAATGAACACCGGGGAGCTGTTTTTT

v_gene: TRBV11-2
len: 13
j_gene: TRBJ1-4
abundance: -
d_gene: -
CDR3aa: CASSLDLNEKLFF
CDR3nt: TGTGCCAGCAGCTTAGATCTGAATGAAAAACTGTTTTTT

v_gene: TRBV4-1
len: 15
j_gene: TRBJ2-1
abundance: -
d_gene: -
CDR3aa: CASSQDRNIVSEQFF
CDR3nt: TGCGCCAGCAGCCAAGACAGAAATATAGTCAGTGAGCAGTTCTTC

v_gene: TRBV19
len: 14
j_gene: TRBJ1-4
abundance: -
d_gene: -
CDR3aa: CASSKGYVNEKLFF
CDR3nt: TGTGCCAGTAGTAAAGGATACGTAAATGAAAAACTGTTTTTT

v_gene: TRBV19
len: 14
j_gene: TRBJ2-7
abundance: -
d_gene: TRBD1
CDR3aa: CASSSGQGIYEQYF
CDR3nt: TGTGCCAGTAGTTCTGGACAGGGGATCTACGAGCAGTACTTC

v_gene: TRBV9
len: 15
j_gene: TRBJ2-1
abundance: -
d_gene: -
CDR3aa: CASSVRGSDTDEQFF
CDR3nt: TGTGCCAGCAGCGTTCGGGGGTCTGATACCGATGAGCAGTTCTTC

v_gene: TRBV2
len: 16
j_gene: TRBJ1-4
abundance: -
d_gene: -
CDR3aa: CASSEERLATNEKLFF
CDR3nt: TGTGCCAGCAGTGAGGAAAGGCTTGCAACTAATGAAAAACTGTTTTTT

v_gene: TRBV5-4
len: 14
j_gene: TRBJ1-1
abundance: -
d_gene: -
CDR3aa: CASSLAGFLTEAFF
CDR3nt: TGTGCCAGCAGCTTGGCGGGATTCTTGACTGAAGCTTTCTTT

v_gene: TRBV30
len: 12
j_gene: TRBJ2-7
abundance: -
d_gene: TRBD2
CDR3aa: CAWSSSGSEQYF
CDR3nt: TGTGCCTGGAGTTCTAGCGGGAGCGAGCAGTACTTC

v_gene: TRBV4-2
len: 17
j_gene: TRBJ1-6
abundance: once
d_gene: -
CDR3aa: CASSQRDAGRDGSPLHF
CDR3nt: TGTGCCAGCAGCCAGCGGGACGCAGGTCGAGATGGTTCACCCCTCCACTTT

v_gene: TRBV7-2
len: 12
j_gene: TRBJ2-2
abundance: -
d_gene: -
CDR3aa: CASSLEVGELFF
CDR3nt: TGTGCCAGCAGCTTAGAAGTCGGGGAGCTGTTTTTT

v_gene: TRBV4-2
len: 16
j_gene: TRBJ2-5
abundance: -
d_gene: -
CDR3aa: CASSQDTGTKQETQYF
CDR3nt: TGTGCCAGCAGCCAAGATACCGGAACCAAACAAGAGACCCAGTACTTC

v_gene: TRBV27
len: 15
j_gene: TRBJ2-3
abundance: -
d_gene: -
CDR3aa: CASSPPGRSTDTQYF
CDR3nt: TGTGCCAGCAGTCCACCTGGGAGAAGCACAGATACGCAGTATTTT

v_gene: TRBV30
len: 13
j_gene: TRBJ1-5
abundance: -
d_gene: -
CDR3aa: CAWSLTGNQPQHF
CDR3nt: TGTGCCTGGAGTCTAACAGGCAATCAGCCCCAGCATTTT

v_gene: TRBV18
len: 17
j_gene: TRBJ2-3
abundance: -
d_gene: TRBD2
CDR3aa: CASSPPGASGTTDTQYF
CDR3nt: TGTGCCAGCTCACCACCGGGCGCTAGCGGAACCACAGATACGCAGTATTTT

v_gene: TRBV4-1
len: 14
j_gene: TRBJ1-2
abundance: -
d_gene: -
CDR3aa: CASSQTWSNYGYTF
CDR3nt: TGCGCCAGCAGCCAAACGTGGTCTAACTATGGCTACACCTTC

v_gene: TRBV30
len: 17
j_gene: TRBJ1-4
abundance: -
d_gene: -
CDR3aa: CAWSVTHIMGRPEKLFF
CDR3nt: TGTGCCTGGAGTGTCACCCATATAATGGGACGGCCTGAAAAACTGTTTTTT

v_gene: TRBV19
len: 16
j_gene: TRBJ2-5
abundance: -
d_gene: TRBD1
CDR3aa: CASSIEYHRGQETQYF
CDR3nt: TGTGCCAGTAGTATAGAATATCACAGGGGTCAAGAGACCCAGTACTTC

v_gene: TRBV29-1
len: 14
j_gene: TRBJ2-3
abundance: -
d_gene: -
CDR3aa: CSVDSGRNTDTQYF
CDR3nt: TGCAGCGTTGATTCGGGGCGCAACACAGATACGCAGTATTTT

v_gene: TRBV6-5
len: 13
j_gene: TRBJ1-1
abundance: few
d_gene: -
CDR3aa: CASSYGENTEAFF
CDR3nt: TGTGCCAGCAGTTACGGGGAGAACACTGAAGCTTTCTTT

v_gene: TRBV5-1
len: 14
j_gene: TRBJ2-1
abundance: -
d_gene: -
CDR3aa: CASSQGFTYNEQFF
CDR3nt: TGCGCCAGCAGCCAGGGATTTACCTACAATGAGCAGTTCTTC

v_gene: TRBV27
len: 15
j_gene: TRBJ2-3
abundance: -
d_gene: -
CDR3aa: CASSLFGTSTDTQYF
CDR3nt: TGTGCCAGCAGTTTATTTGGGACTAGCACAGATACGCAGTATTTT

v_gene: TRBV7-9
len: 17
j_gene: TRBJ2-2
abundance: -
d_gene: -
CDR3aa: CASSLKSGLRNTGELFF
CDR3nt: TGTGCCAGCAGCTTAAAGTCGGGTCTAAGGAACACCGGGGAGCTGTTTTTT

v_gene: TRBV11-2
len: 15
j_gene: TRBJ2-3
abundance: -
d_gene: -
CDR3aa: CASSLDTGGTDTQYF
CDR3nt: TGTGCCAGCAGCTTAGATACCGGGGGCACAGATACGCAGTATTTT

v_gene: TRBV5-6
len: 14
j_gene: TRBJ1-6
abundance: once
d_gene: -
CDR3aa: CASSLTGQNSPLHF
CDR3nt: TGTGCCAGCAGCTTGACAGGGCAAAATTCACCCCTCCACTTT

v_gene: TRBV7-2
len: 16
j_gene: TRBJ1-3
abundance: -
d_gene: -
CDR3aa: CASSSQGQSSGNTIYF
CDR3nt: TGTGCCAGCAGCTCCCAGGGTCAGAGCTCTGGAAACACCATATATTTT

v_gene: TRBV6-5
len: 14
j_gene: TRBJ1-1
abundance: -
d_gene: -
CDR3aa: CASSRAGAATEAFF
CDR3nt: TGTGCCAGCAGCCGGGCAGGGGCGGCCACTGAAGCTTTCTTT

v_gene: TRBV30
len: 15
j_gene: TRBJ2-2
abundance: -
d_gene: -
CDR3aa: CAWDAGKQSTGELFF
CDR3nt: TGTGCCTGGGATGCGGGCAAACAAAGCACCGGGGAGCTGTTTTTT

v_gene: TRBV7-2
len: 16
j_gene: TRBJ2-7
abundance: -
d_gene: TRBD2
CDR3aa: CASSLAEGLVTGEQYF
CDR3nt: TGTGCCAGCAGCTTAGCGGAGGGACTAGTAACGGGTGAGCAGTACTTC

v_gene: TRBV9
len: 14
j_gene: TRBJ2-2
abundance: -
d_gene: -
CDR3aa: CASSEGQHTGELFF
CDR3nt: TGTGCCAGCAGCGAGGGACAACACACCGGGGAGCTGTTTTTT

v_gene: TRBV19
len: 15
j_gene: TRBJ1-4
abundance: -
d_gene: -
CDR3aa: CASSDRGHTNEKLFF
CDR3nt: TGTGCCAGTAGTGATCGGGGACATACTAATGAAAAACTGTTTTTT

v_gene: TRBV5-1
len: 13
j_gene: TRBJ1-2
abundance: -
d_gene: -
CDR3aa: CASSLGGNYGYTF
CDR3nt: TGCGCCAGCAGCTTGGGTGGGAACTATGGCTACACCTTC

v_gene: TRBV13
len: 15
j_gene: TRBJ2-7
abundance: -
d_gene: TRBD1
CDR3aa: CASSITGTVKYEQYF
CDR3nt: TGTGCCAGCAGCATCACCGGGACAGTAAAATACGAGCAGTACTTC

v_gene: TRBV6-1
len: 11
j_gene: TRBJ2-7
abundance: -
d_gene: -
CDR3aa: CASSDRYEQYF
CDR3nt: TGTGCCAGCAGTGACAGGTACGAGCAGTACTTC

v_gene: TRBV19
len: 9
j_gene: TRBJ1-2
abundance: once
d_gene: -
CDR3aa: CARYSGYTF
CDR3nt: TGTGCCAGATATTCTGGCTACACCTTC

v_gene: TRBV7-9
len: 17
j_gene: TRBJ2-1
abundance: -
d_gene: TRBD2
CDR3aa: CASSLVLGGRASREQFF
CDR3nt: TGTGCCAGCAGCTTAGTTTTGGGCGGGAGGGCCTCCCGTGAGCAGTTCTTC